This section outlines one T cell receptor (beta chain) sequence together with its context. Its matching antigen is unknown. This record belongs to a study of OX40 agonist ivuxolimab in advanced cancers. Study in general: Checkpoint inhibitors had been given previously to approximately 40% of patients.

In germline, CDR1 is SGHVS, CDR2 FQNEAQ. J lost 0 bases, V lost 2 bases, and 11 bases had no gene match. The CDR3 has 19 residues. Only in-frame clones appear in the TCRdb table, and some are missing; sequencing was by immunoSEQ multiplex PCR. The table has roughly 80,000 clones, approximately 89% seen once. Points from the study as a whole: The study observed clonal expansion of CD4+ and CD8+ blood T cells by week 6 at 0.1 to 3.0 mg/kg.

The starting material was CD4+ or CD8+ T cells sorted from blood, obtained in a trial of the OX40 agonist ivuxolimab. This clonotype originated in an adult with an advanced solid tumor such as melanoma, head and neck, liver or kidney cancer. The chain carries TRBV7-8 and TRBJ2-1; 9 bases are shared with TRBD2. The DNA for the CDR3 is TGTGCCAGCAGCTTAAGGGCTAGCGGGGAAACAAGCTCCTACAATGAGCAGTTCTTC. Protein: CASSLRASGETSSYNEQFF.